This entry lists 22 T cell receptor beta chains sequenced from one sample in a study of blood T cell repertoires in COVID-19. The assay was immunoSEQ multiplex PCR, and TCRdb's table has in-frame clones only and misses some. The sample comprises more than 250,000 clones, about nine tenths of which are singletons, and around 2.4% rests with the top ten. The sample was PBMCs or T cells enriched from blood (not recorded which). All receptors derive from a young woman who had recovered from COVID-19.

The chain has TRBV7-9 and TRBJ2-3; 15 bases agree with TRBD2. CDR1 and CDR2 (germline): SEHNR, FQNEAQ (reference sequence). The junction had 6 bases not matched to a gene; V was cut back by 2 bases and J by 0 bases. This CDR3 is 19 amino acids long. CDR3 sequence reads: CASSLRGLAGGLSTDTQYF. CDR3 in DNA: TGTGCCAGCAGCTTACGGGGACTAGCGGGAGGACTTAGCACAGATACGCAGTATTTT.

This clone showed up just once. The chain joins TRBV5-8 to TRBJ2-7, with D uncertain. Looked up from germline, CDR1 is SGHTS and CDR2 is YDEGEE. The V and J ends lost 4 bases and 2 bases respectively, with 4 bases between them. The CDR3 spans 11 residues. CDR3 loop: CASSPTYEQYF. CDR3 sequence (DNA): TGTGCCAGCAGCCCTACCTACGAGCAGTACTTC.

The V gene is TRBV10-3, the J gene TRBJ2-7; 10 nucleotides match TRBD1. The CDR3 sequence is 13 residues long. CDR1 and CDR2 from the germline V gene are ENHRY and SYGVKD. The V gene end was trimmed by 10 bases and the J gene end by 2 bases; junction bases not matched to a gene: 5. DNA for the CDR3: TGTGCCACCCGGACAGGGGGGACCTACGAGCAGTACTTC. Its translation is CATRTGGTYEQYF.

The count of this clone is one. The chain carries TRBV24-1 and TRBJ2-2, with 8 bases fitting TRBD1. The J segment lost 1 base and the V segment lost 4 bases, leaving 13 bases of the junction unmatched. CDR3 length: 19 amino acids. Germline CDR1 KGHDR, CDR2 SFDVKD. The chain's CDR3 is CATSEWLTSGTGNTGELFF. As DNA, the CDR3 is TGTGCCACCAGTGAATGGCTTACTTCCGGGACAGGGAACACCGGGGAGCTGTTTTTT.

This rearrangement joins TRBV2 to TRBJ2-7, with D possibly TRBD1 on 5 matching bases. The V gene lost 5 bases and the J gene lost 4 bases, with 9 bases spanning the gap. The CDR3 has 12 residues. Germline CDR1 and CDR2: SNHLY and FYNNEI. CDR3 region: CASSLTDYEQYF. In DNA, the CDR3 is TGTGCCAGCAGTCTGACAGATTACGAGCAGTACTTC.

The chain employs TRBV27 and TRBJ2-7, with 9 positions matching TRBD2. V was pared by 0 bases and J by 6 bases, with 6 bases of the junction left unmatched. CDR1 MNHEY and CDR2 SMNVEV come from the germline V gene (reference sequence). This CDR3 is 15 amino acids long. The chain's CDR3 is CASSLSWGLASEQYF. The CDR3 DNA sequence: TGTGCCAGCAGTTTATCGTGGGGACTAGCAAGCGAGCAGTACTTC.

V usage is TRBV7-2 and J usage is TRBJ1-2, with D possibly TRBD1 on 6 matching bases. With 5 bases removed from V and 2 bases from J, the gap between germline ends came to 12 bases. Germline CDR1 is SGHTA and CDR2 is FQGNSA. This CDR3 comprises 14 residues. CDR3: CASSLDRSNYGYTF. The CDR3 bases are TGTGCCAGCAGCCTCGACAGGAGCAACTATGGCTACACCTTC.

The J gene is TRBJ1-1, the V gene TRBV7-6, with a possible D match to TRBD1 (5 bases). The germline gives CDR1 SGHVS, CDR2 FNYEAQ. The CDR3 consists of 15 residues. V was clipped by 5 bases and J by 0 bases, with 13 bases between them. This CDR3 reads CASSRGPGVNTEAFF. Written as DNA, the CDR3 is TGTGCCAGCAGCCGTGGGCCGGGGGTGAACACTGAAGCTTTCTTT. Full variable domain (remainder filled in from reference TRBV7-6 and TRBJ1-1): GAGVSQSPRYKVTKRGQDVALRCDPISGHVSLYWYRQALGQGPEFLTYFNYEAQQDKSGLPNDRFSAERPEGSISTLTIQRTEQRDSAMYRCASSRGPGVNTEAFFGQGTRLTVV.

The rearrangement joins TRBV27 to TRBJ1-5; 8 bases fit TRBD1. There are 18 residues in the CDR3. V lost 1 base to trimming and J lost 0 bases; unmatched junction nucleotides: 8. Germline V gives CDR1 MNHEY, CDR2 SMNVEV (reference sequence). CDR3 sequence reads: CASSLYPRTGFSNQPQHF. As DNA, the CDR3 is TGTGCCAGCAGTTTATACCCCCGGACAGGGTTTAGCAATCAGCCCCAGCATTTT.

The chain recombines TRBV24-1 with TRBJ2-1; 7 bases line up with TRBD2. Per germline, CDR1 KGHDR and CDR2 SFDVKD. The CDR3 contains 14 residues. V gave up 3 bases and J gave up 9 bases; unmatched junction bases: 7. The CDR3, as DNA: TGTGCCACCAGTGATACGGGACTATATCTTGAGCAGTTCTTC. Its protein product is CATSDTGLYLEQFF.

The chain couples TRBV2 to TRBJ2-1; D not resolved. V lost 2 bases and J lost 0, with 11 bases in between. The CDR3 has 16 amino acids. Germline loops: CDR1 SNHLY, CDR2 FYNNEI. The CDR3 loop reads CASSEINMRSYNEQFF. CDR3 coding DNA: TGTGCCAGCAGTGAAATTAATATGCGCTCCTACAATGAGCAGTTCTTC. The whole variable domain, filled in from reference TRBV2 and TRBJ2-1, reads EPEVTQTPSHQVTQMGQEVILRCVPISNHLYFYWYRQILGQKVEFLVSFYNNEISEKSEIFDDQFSVERPDGSNFTLKIRSTKLEDSAMYFCASSEINMRSYNEQFFGPGTRLTVL.

This clone was found a few times. The gene calls are TRBV7-2 and TRBJ2-3; maybe TRBD2 (6 bases). From germline, CDR1 is SGHTA and CDR2 FQGNSA. The CDR3 runs to 15 residues. V gave up 3 bases and J gave up 0 bases, with 10 bases separating them. The CDR3 DNA reads as TGTGCCAGCAGCTTTGACGGGGGAAGCACAGATACGCAGTATTTT. Translating it yields CASSFDGGSTDTQYF.

The V gene is TRBV28, the J gene TRBJ2-7; perhaps TRBD2 as D (5 bases). The germline gives CDR1 MDHEN, CDR2 SYDVKM. This CDR3 has 14 amino acids. Trimming shortened V by 6 bases and J by 3 bases, and 15 bases separated the two germline ends. For the CDR3, the DNA is TGTGCCAGCAGGATCGAGGCGGGTCTCTACGAGCAGTACTTC. Encoded protein: CASRIEAGLYEQYF.

The V and J genes are TRBV28 and TRBJ1-2; TRBD1 is a possible D gene (5 bases). Germline CDR1 reads MDHEN; CDR2 reads SYDVKM. The CDR3 spans 14 residues. The germline V and J ends were trimmed by 1 base and 6 bases, with 12 bases remaining between them. The CDR3 reads CASSLYTGYDGYTF. CDR3 bases: TGTGCCAGCAGTTTATATACAGGATACGATGGCTACACCTTC.

The CDR3, as DNA: TGTGCCAGCAGCTCCTCCAAAAACATTCAGTACTTC. It yields the protein CASSSSKNIQYF. The chain couples TRBV11-3 to TRBJ2-4; no definite D call. V lost 4 bases to trimming and J lost 2 bases, with 3 bases between them. The CDR3 is 12 residues long. Germline loops: CDR1 SGHNT, CDR2 YENEEA.

The chain carries TRBV30 and TRBJ1-5; TRBD1 agrees at 8 bases. V trimming: 5 bases; J trimming: 5 bases; junction bases outside the gene matches: 11. The CDR3 is 15 amino acids. CDR1 and CDR2 from the germline V gene are GTSNPN and SVGIG (reference sequence). The DNA for the CDR3 is TGTGCCTGGGGGACCGGGACAGGTACATATCAGCCCCAGCATTTT. The encoded protein is CAWGTGTGTYQPQHF.

This clone was detected once. The chain links TRBV11-2 to TRBJ1-3; a weak D match, TRBD1 (5 bases). The V gene's germline CDR1 is SGHAT and CDR2 FQNNGV. V gave up 2 bases and J gave up 5 bases, with 10 bases separating them. The CDR3 extends over 14 amino acids. The CDR3 is CASSLWRGRNTIYF. In DNA, the CDR3 is TGTGCCAGCAGCTTATGGAGGGGCCGAAACACCATATATTTT.

This clone was recorded many times. The J gene is TRBJ2-3, the V gene TRBV10-3; 7 bases map to TRBD2. V shed 6 bases, J shed 2 bases, and the junction held 11 bases outside the gene matches. The CDR3 is made up of 16 amino acids. Looked up from germline, CDR1 is ENHRY and CDR2 is SYGVKD. The CDR3 is CAISQVGGGYTDTQYF. DNA for the CDR3: TGTGCCATCAGCCAAGTTGGGGGAGGGTACACAGATACGCAGTATTTT.

The chain links TRBV30 to TRBJ2-7; perhaps TRBD1 as D (6 bases). The CDR3 covers 13 residues. The germline V gene has CDR1 GTSNPN and CDR2 SVGIG (reference sequence). V lost 0 bases, J lost 7 bases, and 13 bases lay in between. This chain's CDR3 is CAWSVQGSGEQYF. CDR3 in DNA: TGTGCCTGGAGTGTACAGGGTTCTGGGGAGCAGTACTTC.

Only a few counts were recorded for this clone. Other DNA variants within this sample encode the same CDR3. J is TRBJ1-5 and V is TRBV28; a weak D match, TRBD1 (5 bases). Germline CDR1 is MDHEN and CDR2 is SYDVKM. Trimming took off 3 bases at V and 0 bases at J, with 9 bases between the two ends. The CDR3 is made up of 15 amino acids. The CDR3 nucleotides are TGTGCCAGCAGTTTTGACAGTTATAGCAATCAGCCCCAGCATTTT. The encoded protein is CASSFDSYSNQPQHF. Looking up the rest from reference TRBV28 and TRBJ1-5 gives the full variable domain: DVKVTQSSRYLVKRTGEKVFLECVQDMDHENMFWYRQDPGLGLRLIYFSYDVKMKEKGDIPEGYSVSREKKERFSLILESASTNQTSMYLCASSFDSYSNQPQHFGDGTRLSIL.

The chain couples TRBV11-2 to TRBJ2-1, with D maybe TRBD1 (6 bases). Germline V CDR1 and CDR2: SGHAT, FQNNGV. Between the trimmed V and J ends, which lost 2 bases and 2 bases, there was a span of 19 bases. The CDR3 totals 18 residues. In DNA form, the CDR3 reads TGTGCCAGCAGCTTACCCCCGACCCAGGGGTGGACCTACAATGAGCAGTTCTTC. It codes for CASSLPPTQGWTYNEQFF.

The gene calls are TRBV28 and TRBJ2-3; D unclear. Germline V gene data show CDR1 as MDHEN and CDR2 as SYDVKM. The V end lost 6 bases, the J end lost 0 bases, and 13 bases lay between the germline ends. This CDR3 spans 15 amino acids. Written as DNA, the CDR3 is TGTGCCAGCAGCTTCCGAACTCCTAGCACAGATACGCAGTATTTT. Amino acid sequence: CASSFRTPSTDTQYF.